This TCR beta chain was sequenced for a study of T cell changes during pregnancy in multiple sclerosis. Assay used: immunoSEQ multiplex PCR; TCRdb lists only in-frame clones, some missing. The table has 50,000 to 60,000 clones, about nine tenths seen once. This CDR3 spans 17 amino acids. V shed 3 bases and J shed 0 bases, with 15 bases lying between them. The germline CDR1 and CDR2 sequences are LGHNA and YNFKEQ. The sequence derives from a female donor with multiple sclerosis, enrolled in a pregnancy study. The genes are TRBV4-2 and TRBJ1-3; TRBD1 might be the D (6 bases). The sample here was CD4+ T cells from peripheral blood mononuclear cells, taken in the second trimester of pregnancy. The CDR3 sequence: CASSQSGTPNSGNTIYF. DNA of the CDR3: TGTGCCAGCAGCCAGTCCGGGACACCCAACTCTGGAAACACCATATATTTT.